Each of the 26 T cell receptor beta chains below was sequenced from the same sample in a study of shared clonotypes between healthy human individuals. Profiled with immunoSEQ multiplex PCR; TCRdb holds only in-frame clones, not every one. The table lists approximately 2.1 million clones, 90% to 95% of them singletons. Sequencing used naive CD4+ T cells from PBMCs. Subset here: CD45RA+ positively selected. The receptors derive from a man aged 18-30 years in good health. Some clones in this sample may be carry-over from other donors' samples.

V gene TRBV2 combines with J gene TRBJ1-5, with a possible D match to TRBD1 (6 bases). Per germline, CDR1 SNHLY and CDR2 FYNNEI. Between the trimmed V and J ends, which lost 5 bases and 4 bases, there was a span of 12 bases. The CDR3 length is 14 residues. The CDR3: CASSYPGQNQPQHF. The CDR3 nucleotides are TGTGCCAGCAGTTATCCGGGACAAAATCAGCCCCAGCATTTT.

The chain is built from TRBV9 and TRBJ1-4, with TRBD1 matching over 8 bases. The V gene's germline CDR1 is SGDLS and CDR2 YYNGEE. V shed 7 bases and J 0 bases; nucleotides not matched to a gene: 5. This CDR3 comprises 15 residues. CDR3 sequence: CASGKQGATNEKLFF. The CDR3 nucleotides read TGTGCCAGCGGAAAACAGGGGGCAACTAATGAAAAACTGTTTTTT.

J is TRBJ1-5 and V is TRBV19; D possibly corresponds to TRBD1 (5 bases). V was pared by 9 bases and J by 1 base, with 13 bases between. The length of the CDR3 is 14 residues. CDR1 and CDR2 (germline): LNHDA, SQIVND (reference sequence). CDR3 in amino acids: CASRAQGSNQPQHF. The DNA for the CDR3 is TGTGCCAGCCGCGCCCAGGGAAGCAATCAGCCCCAGCATTTT.

The chain recombines TRBV7-2 with TRBJ2-5; TRBD1 or TRBD2 may be the D gene (6 bases each). Germline CDR1 reads SGHTA; CDR2 reads FQGNSA. V dropped 5 bases and J dropped 4 bases, with 20 bases sitting between them. The length of the CDR3 is 16 residues. The CDR3 DNA sequence: TGTGCCAGCAGCCTCCAGGGGAGCGGAGGGGGAGAGACCCAGTACTTC. It codes for CASSLQGSGGGETQYF.

J is TRBJ1-4 and V is TRBV5-1, with D perhaps TRBD1 (5 bases). This CDR3 region has 15 residues. V dropped 7 bases and J dropped 4 bases, with 17 bases sitting between them. CDR1 is SGHRS and CDR2 is YFSETQ in the germline V gene. In DNA form, the CDR3 reads TGCGCCAGCCGCCTGAGGGGCGGAAGTAATGAAAAACTGTTTTTT. It translates to CASRLRGGSNEKLFF.

This clone came up a few times. The chain has TRBV29-1 and TRBJ2-5; D uncertain. Germline loops: CDR1 SQVTM, CDR2 ANQGSEA. Deletions cut 4 bases from V and 4 bases from J, with 10 bases between. The CDR3 contains 12 residues. CDR3 sequence (DNA): TGCAGCGTTGTCAGTGCCGGAGAGACCCAGTACTTC. Its protein product is CSVVSAGETQYF.

The chain is built from TRBV5-6 and TRBJ2-7; 10 bases align to TRBD2. Trimming cost V 4 bases and J 7 bases; bases outside gene matches: 11. CDR1 SGHDT and CDR2 YYEEEE come from the germline V gene. This CDR3 contains 15 residues. CDR3 sequence reads: CASSLVLAGVGEQYF. The CDR3 DNA reads TGTGCCAGCAGCCTTGTCCTAGCGGGAGTCGGAGAGCAGTACTTC.

The DNA for the CDR3 is TGCGCCAGCAGCTTACTTGAAGGGACAGGCGCCACGGGGAAACTGTTTTTT. It translates to CASSLLEGTGATGKLFF. This chain uses TRBV5-1 with TRBJ1-4; 8 bases are a match to TRBD1. V trimming: 2 bases; J trimming: 11 bases; junction bases outside the gene matches: 17. The CDR3 spans 17 residues. Looked up from germline, CDR1 is SGHRS and CDR2 is YFSETQ.

V usage is TRBV28 and J usage is TRBJ1-2; unclear D gene. The CDR3 spans 14 residues. Trimming pared 8 bases from V and 3 bases from J, leaving 16 bases between. CDR1 and CDR2 (germline): MDHEN, SYDVKM. CDR3 residues: CASLSSSRYYGYTF. The CDR3 DNA reads as TGTGCCAGCCTCTCCTCCTCACGCTACTATGGCTACACCTTC.

Written as DNA, the CDR3 is TGTGCCAACTCGGGACAGGGGAACTATGGCTACACCTTC. It is translated as CANSGQGNYGYTF. The J gene is TRBJ1-2, the V gene TRBV2, with 10 nucleotides matching TRBD1. V lost 10 bases and J lost 2; bases outside the gene matches: 4. From germline, CDR1 is SNHLY and CDR2 FYNNEI. There are 13 residues in the CDR3. Drawing the rest from reference TRBV2 and TRBJ1-2, the complete variable domain is EPEVTQTPSHQVTQMGQEVILRCVPISNHLYFYWYRQILGQKVEFLVSFYNNEISEKSEIFDDQFSVERPDGSNFTLKIRSTKLEDSAMYFCANSGQGNYGYTFGSGTRLTVV.

The chain joins TRBV6-6 to TRBJ2-2; the match to TRBD1 covers 10 bases. CDR3 length: 15 residues. Unmatched junction bases numbered 4, after V lost 3 bases and J lost 6 bases. CDR1 is MNHNY, CDR2 SVGAGI, per germline (reference sequence). CDR3 sequence: CASSYSDRGAGELFF. CDR3 in DNA: TGTGCCAGCAGTTATTCGGACAGGGGGGCCGGGGAGCTGTTTTTT.

This chain joins TRBV14 and TRBJ1-2; TRBD1 might be the D (5 bases). Trimming shortened V by 3 bases and J by 0 bases, and 17 bases separated the two germline ends. The CDR3 runs 17 residues. Germline assignment: CDR1 SGHDN and CDR2 FVKESK. The CDR3 protein is CASSQGARGLANYGYTF. The CDR3 region has the DNA TGTGCCAGCAGCCAGGGAGCAAGGGGATTAGCTAACTATGGCTACACCTTC.

In the case of this clone: This same CDR3 is encoded by further DNA sequences in the sample. This chain connects TRBV7-2 to TRBJ2-5; D is uncertain. The CDR3 length is 11 residues. The germline V gene has CDR1 SGHTA and CDR2 FQGNSA. V lost 1 base and J 7 bases, leaving 4 bases between the germline ends. CDR3: CASSLGGTQYF. DNA for the CDR3: TGTGCCAGCAGCTTAGGGGGGACCCAGTACTTC. Supplemented by reference TRBV7-2 and TRBJ2-5, the full variable domain reads GAGVSQSPSNKVTEKGKDVELRCDPISGHTALYWYRQSLGQGLEFLIYFQGNSAPDKSGLPSDRFSAERTGGSVSTLTIQRTQQEDSAVYLCASSLGGTQYFGPGTRLLVL.

CDR3 sequence: CASSLLSGQETQYF. DNA for the CDR3: TGTGCCAGCAGTTTATTATCAGGGCAAGAGACCCAGTACTTC. This chain joins TRBV28 and TRBJ2-5; D possibly corresponds to TRBD1 (5 bases). The CDR3 runs 14 residues. The germline V gene encodes CDR1 MDHEN and CDR2 SYDVKM. The V gene lost 1 base and the J gene lost 2 bases, with 8 bases spanning the gap. The full variable domain, with the rest looked up from reference TRBV28 and TRBJ2-5, is DVKVTQSSRYLVKRTGEKVFLECVQDMDHENMFWYRQDPGLGLRLIYFSYDVKMKEKGDIPEGYSVSREKKERFSLILESASTNQTSMYLCASSLLSGQETQYFGPGTRLLVL.

This chain links TRBV28 with TRBJ1-2, with TRBD1 as a possible D gene (5 bases). V lost 8 bases and J lost 4, with 26 bases in between. The CDR3 spans 17 residues. Germline CDR1 and CDR2: MDHEN and SYDVKM. CDR3 protein: CASDYKSVQGQGYGYTF. DNA of the CDR3: TGTGCCAGCGACTACAAATCGGTCCAGGGTCAGGGCTATGGCTACACCTTC.

This rearrangement joins TRBV7-2 to TRBJ2-7; D call uncertain. Looked up from germline, CDR1 is SGHTA and CDR2 is FQGNSA. This CDR3 is 15 amino acids long. V shed 3 bases and J shed 2 bases, with 14 bases lying between them. The DNA of the CDR3 is TGTGCCAGCAGCTTCCGGTACACACATACCTACGAGCAGTACTTC. It specifies CASSFRYTHTYEQYF. The full variable domain, in which reference TRBV7-2 and TRBJ2-7 provide the parts outside the CDR3, is GAGVSQSPSNKVTEKGKDVELRCDPISGHTALYWYRQSLGQGLEFLIYFQGNSAPDKSGLPSDRFSAERTGGSVSTLTIQRTQQEDSAVYLCASSFRYTHTYEQYFGPGTRLTVT.

A word on this clone: A far larger clone is one base from this, pointing to a likely read error. V gene TRBV5-1 combines with J gene TRBJ1-1; D remains ambiguous. This CDR3 comprises 12 residues. CDR1 SGHRS and CDR2 YFSETQ come from the germline V gene. Trimming took 6 bases from V and 1 from J, leaving 7 bases between them. The CDR3 region is CASNTANTEAFF. CDR3 in DNA: TGCGCCAGCAATACGGCGAACACTGAAGCTTTCTTT. The full variable domain, rest sourced from reference TRBV5-1 and TRBJ1-1, is KAGVTQTPRYLIKTRGQQVTLSCSPISGHRSVSWYQQTPGQGLQFLFEYFSETQRNKGNFPGRFSGRQFSNSRSEMNVSTLELGDSALYLCASNTANTEAFFGQGTRLTVV.

J is TRBJ2-1 and V is TRBV7-3, with D maybe TRBD2 (7 bases). This CDR3 spans 16 amino acids. Trimming removed 2 bases from V and 5 bases from J, with 16 bases in between. Germline assignment: CDR1 SGHTA and CDR2 FQGTGA. The CDR3 reads CASSLFLQGRDNEQFF. CDR3 nucleotides: TGTGCCAGCAGCTTATTTCTCCAGGGGAGGGACAATGAGCAGTTCTTC.

This rearrangement joins TRBV4-1 to TRBJ2-1; 11 nucleotides agree with TRBD2. Unmatched junction bases numbered 13, after V lost 4 bases and J lost 8 bases. The V gene's germline CDR1 is MGHRA and CDR2 YSYEKL. There are 17 residues in the CDR3. This CDR3 reads CASSLLAGGPRGDEQFF. CDR3 sequence (DNA): TGCGCCAGCAGCCTCCTAGCGGGAGGTCCCCGGGGGGATGAGCAGTTCTTC.

The chain is built from TRBV28 and TRBJ1-2, with 8 nucleotides matching TRBD1. This CDR3 comprises 14 residues. The junction had 7 bases not matched to a gene; V was cut back by 2 bases and J by 8 bases. Germline V CDR1 and CDR2: MDHEN, SYDVKM. CDR3 nucleotides: TGTGCCAGCAGTTTACCCGGACAGGGACAAGGCTACACCTTC. Amino acid sequence: CASSLPGQGQGYTF.

The chain uses TRBV6-1 and TRBJ2-7; TRBD2 aligns across 12 bases. The CDR3 covers 15 residues. Germline V gene data show CDR1 as MNHNS and CDR2 as SASEGT. Trimming removed 0 bases from V and 6 bases from J; junction bases left unmatched: 3. CDR3 in DNA: TGTGCCAGCAGTGAAGCGCGACTAGCGGGAGTCGAGCAGTACTTC. It specifies CASSEARLAGVEQYF.

The rearrangement uses TRBV25-1 and TRBJ2-7; TRBD1 aligns across 9 bases. The junction had 12 bases not matched to a gene; V was cut back by 6 bases and J by 3 bases. The germline CDR1 and CDR2 sequences are MGHDK and SYGVNS. There are 16 residues in the CDR3. DNA of the CDR3: TGTGCCAGCAGCACTACAGGGGGCGCTTCCGTCTACGAGCAGTACTTC. Protein product: CASSTTGGASVYEQYF.

The chain combines TRBV19 with TRBJ2-2; unclear D gene. With 7 bases removed from V and 6 bases from J, the gap between germline ends came to 21 bases. The CDR3 has 16 residues. The germline V gene has CDR1 LNHDA and CDR2 SQIVND (reference sequence). CDR3 sequence: CASKGDHPIIAGELFF. CDR3 nucleotides: TGTGCCAGTAAAGGAGATCATCCCATCATCGCCGGGGAGCTGTTTTTT.

The rearrangement joins TRBV7-2 to TRBJ2-7, with 7 bases identical to TRBD1. The CDR3 is made up of 14 amino acids. V lost 4 bases, J lost 3 bases, and 6 bases stayed unmatched. The germline CDR1 and CDR2 sequences are SGHTA and FQGNSA. The DNA for the CDR3 is TGTGCCAGCAGCTACAGACAGGGTAGCTACGAGCAGTACTTC. Residues: CASSYRQGSYEQYF.

The V and J genes are TRBV11-2 and TRBJ2-3; a possible D gene is TRBD2 (5 bases). The CDR3 is made up of 15 amino acids. V was trimmed by 4 bases and J by 7 bases, leaving 18 bases between them. In germline, CDR1 is SGHAT, CDR2 FQNNGV. The CDR3 region has the DNA TGTGCCAGCAGCTCCGACAAGGCCGGGAAAAATACGCAGTATTTT. It translates to CASSSDKAGKNTQYF. The whole variable domain, remainder taken from reference TRBV11-2 and TRBJ2-3, is EAGVAQSPRYKIIEKRQSVAFWCNPISGHATLYWYQQILGQGPKLLIQFQNNGVVDDSQLPKDRFSAERLKGVDSTLKIQPAKLEDSAVYLCASSSDKAGKNTQYFGPGTRLTVL.

To note about this clone: The sample has other DNA sequences that encode this CDR3 too. This chain joins TRBV20-1 and TRBJ2-3; D not resolved. Per the germline V gene, CDR1 is DFQATT and CDR2 is SNEGSKA (reference sequence). V shed 5 bases and J shed 5 bases, with 8 bases lying between them. CDR3 length equals 11 residues. CDR3 sequence reads: CSAAPGDTQYF. CDR3 sequence (DNA): TGCAGTGCTGCTCCGGGAGATACGCAGTATTTT.